The next 8 T cell receptor beta chains were all read from a single sample in a study of T-cell memory formation after mild COVID-19. TCRdb reprocessed the 5' RACE reads with MiXCR, giving one entry per CDR3 protein. The sample records approximately 450,000 distinct CDR3 sequences, around a sixth being singletons. Material: PBMCs or a T cell subset sorted from them (not recorded which). These receptors were taken from an adult woman who had mild COVID-19 (a few samples of this study predate the infection). Cell type and time point are not known.

This clonotype was observed many times. The rearrangement links TRBV7-2 to TRBJ2-3; 8 nucleotides match TRBD2. The germline gives CDR1 SGHTA, CDR2 FQGNSA. The CDR3 runs to 16 residues. Trimming removed 6 bases from V and 0 bases from J; junction bases left unmatched: 8. DNA for the CDR3: TGTGCCAGCAGGTGGGGAGCGGGAGCTAGCACAGATACGCAGTATTTT. This encodes CASRWGAGASTDTQYF.

In this sample, this clonotype turned up once. The rearrangement joins TRBV20-1 to TRBJ2-3; 10 bases agree with TRBD2. With V trimmed by 7 bases and J by 4 bases, 5 bases remained unmatched. The CDR3 has 13 amino acids. Germline V CDR1 and CDR2: DFQATT, SNEGSKA (reference sequence). The CDR3 loop is CSVSSGGSDTQYF. The CDR3 DNA reads as TGCAGTGTATCTAGCGGGGGCTCAGATACGCAGTATTTT.

This clonotype has only a few counts. The gene calls are TRBV7-9 and TRBJ2-5, with D maybe TRBD2 (6 bases). V dropped 8 bases and J dropped 4 bases, with 17 bases sitting between them. The germline V gene has CDR1 SEHNR and CDR2 FQNEAQ (reference sequence). The CDR3 covers 14 residues. The CDR3 is CASRWSRRGETQYF. The DNA for the CDR3 is TGTGCCAGCCGCTGGAGCAGGAGGGGAGAGACCCAGTACTTC.

The genes are TRBV7-9 and TRBJ2-6; 9 bases agree with TRBD1. J was trimmed by 1 base and V by 5 bases; bases with no gene match: 9. The CDR3 length is 18 residues. Germline V lookup: CDR1 SEHNR, CDR2 FQNEAQ (reference sequence). The CDR3 is CASSPIQGAESGANVLTF. The CDR3 DNA follows: TGTGCCAGCAGCCCAATACAGGGGGCGGAATCTGGGGCCAACGTCCTGACTTTC.

The chain carries TRBV5-5 and TRBJ2-2, with 7 bases fitting TRBD2. Trimming cost V 4 bases and J 5 bases; bases outside gene matches: 11. CDR1 is SGHKS, CDR2 YYEKEE, per germline (reference sequence). The CDR3 totals 16 residues. CDR3 in amino acids: CASSPRQWGGTGELFF. The CDR3 nucleotides are TGTGCCAGCAGCCCTCGCCAGTGGGGAGGGACCGGGGAGCTGTTTTTT.

This clonotype was picked up a small number of times. V and J are TRBV27 and TRBJ2-7; maybe TRBD1 (6 bases). V gave up 3 bases and J gave up 3 bases, with 18 bases separating them. Germline CDR1 and CDR2: MNHEY and SMNVEV (reference sequence). This CDR3 is 16 amino acids long. As DNA, the CDR3 is TGTGCCAGCAGTTTGAAAGGACCGGGACAAGGCTACGAGCAGTACTTC. Amino acids: CASSLKGPGQGYEQYF.

This clonotype has only a few counts. The rearrangement joins TRBV19 to TRBJ2-7; 11 bases are a match to TRBD2. Germline values: CDR1 LNHDA, CDR2 SQIVND (reference sequence). The CDR3 has 16 residues. J lost 2 bases, V lost 3 bases, and 6 bases had no gene match. CDR3 sequence: CASSMVLAGVTYEQYF. The CDR3 nucleotides read TGTGCCAGTAGTATGGTACTAGCGGGAGTCACCTACGAGCAGTACTTC.

The DNA for the CDR3 is TGTGCCAGCAGTCCCCGTCCCCCCTTCTCCGGGACTGAAGCTTTCTTT. The encoded protein is CASSPRPPFSGTEAFF. The chain links TRBV27 to TRBJ1-1; D ambiguous. V shed 5 bases and J shed 5 bases, with 21 bases lying between them. The germline gives CDR1 MNHEY, CDR2 SMNVEV (reference sequence). The CDR3 is 16 residues long.